These 13 T cell receptor beta chains originate from one sample sequenced in a study of shared clonotypes between healthy human individuals. Only CD45RO-negative cells positively selected for CCR7 counted as naive CD8 cells, so terminally differentiated effector memory CD45RA+ cells were excluded. TCRdb keeps only in-frame clones here, not all; method: immunoSEQ multiplex PCR. The sample records 1.5 million to 2.5 million clones, roughly 95% being singletons. The sequenced material came from naive CD8+ T cells sorted from blood. Source of these receptors: a man younger than 35 in good health.

Note on this clone: The sample carries other DNA sequences with the same CDR3. J is TRBJ2-5 and V is TRBV9; 7 bases match TRBD2. J lost 5 bases, V lost 0 bases, and 7 bases had no gene match. The CDR3 has 15 residues. Looked up from germline, CDR1 is SGDLS and CDR2 is YYNGEE. The CDR3 region is CASSVDGGGPETQYF. The CDR3 nucleotides are TGTGCCAGCAGCGTAGACGGGGGAGGGCCGGAGACCCAGTACTTC.

The CDR3: CASSLAFGLQETQYF. Here the CDR3 DNA reads TGTGCCAGCAGCTTAGCGTTCGGCCTCCAAGAGACCCAGTACTTC. The rearrangement uses TRBV7-2 and TRBJ2-5; no definite D call. Germline V CDR1 and CDR2: SGHTA, FQGNSA. CDR3 length: 15 residues. V was cut by 0 bases and J by 1 base, with 9 bases left in between. The whole variable domain, filled in from reference TRBV7-2 and TRBJ2-5, reads GAGVSQSPSNKVTEKGKDVELRCDPISGHTALYWYRQSLGQGLEFLIYFQGNSAPDKSGLPSDRFSAERTGGSVSTLTIQRTQQEDSAVYLCASSLAFGLQETQYFGPGTRLLVL.

The gene calls are TRBV4-1 and TRBJ1-6; D call uncertain. Germline values: CDR1 MGHRA, CDR2 YSYEKL. Trimming stripped 7 bases from V and 10 bases from J, with 17 bases between. The CDR3 has 14 residues. Here the CDR3 DNA reads TGCGCCAGCACCCCTGGTTTAGCGGGCTCACCCCTCCACTTT. It translates to CASTPGLAGSPLHF.

The V and J genes are TRBV11-2 and TRBJ2-7, with TRBD2 as a possible D gene (6 bases). The CDR3 totals 16 residues. Trimming removed 5 bases from V and 2 bases from J, with 19 bases in between. The germline CDR1 and CDR2 sequences are SGHAT and FQNNGV. CDR3 coding DNA: TGTGCCAGCAGCCCTGAGCTCGGGAGTTGGGCCTACGAGCAGTACTTC. It codes for CASSPELGSWAYEQYF.

The V call is TRBV6-1, the J call TRBJ1-1, with a possible D match to TRBD1 (6 bases). The CDR3 runs 10 residues. Germline CDR1 and CDR2: MNHNS and SASEGT. V was clipped by 8 bases and J by 12 bases, with 13 bases between them. The CDR3 reads CASSGGMTFF. CDR3 in DNA: TGTGCCAGCTCCGGGGGCATGACTTTCTTT.

The CDR3 DNA reads TGTGCCAGCAGAACAGCGGGAGGGCGCATATCGGACACGCAGTATTTT. It specifies CASRTAGGRISDTQYF. The chain joins TRBV28 to TRBJ2-3; 10 bases align to TRBD2. This CDR3 is 16 amino acids long. V lost 6 bases and J lost 9; bases outside the gene matches: 15. Germline CDR1 is MDHEN and CDR2 is SYDVKM.

The chain couples TRBV2 to TRBJ2-7; TRBD1 is a possible D gene (5 bases). Germline CDR1 and CDR2: SNHLY and FYNNEI. The CDR3 is 14 residues long. Deletions cut 10 bases from V and 0 bases from J, with 16 bases between. CDR3 nucleotides: TGTGCCACCCTGACAGACCCTAGCTCCTACGAGCAGTACTTC. It translates to CATLTDPSSYEQYF.

In DNA form, the CDR3 reads TGCGCCAGCAGCGGCACCACCGGGGAGCTGTTTTTT. Its protein product is CASSGTTGELFF. This rearrangement joins TRBV4-1 to TRBJ2-2; D not resolved. The CDR3 totals 12 residues. The germline V gene encodes CDR1 MGHRA and CDR2 YSYEKL. V lost 5 bases to trimming and J lost 4 bases, with 5 bases between them.

V is TRBV10-3 and J is TRBJ2-7, with 7 positions matching TRBD1. The CDR3 runs to 14 residues. The germline V gene has CDR1 ENHRY and CDR2 SYGVKD. The J segment lost 5 bases and the V segment lost 2 bases, leaving 6 bases of the junction unmatched. CDR3 sequence reads: CAISEPGTEDEQYF. The CDR3 nucleotides read TGTGCCATCAGTGAGCCCGGGACAGAAGACGAGCAGTACTTC.

The gene calls are TRBV2 and TRBJ2-5; TRBD2 aligns across 9 bases. Germline-derived CDR1 and CDR2 are SNHLY and FYNNEI. This CDR3 contains 14 residues. V was pared by 10 bases and J by 1 base, with 7 bases of the junction left unmatched. This CDR3 reads CATVPGLAQETQYF. In DNA, the CDR3 is TGTGCCACCGTCCCGGGACTAGCCCAAGAGACCCAGTACTTC.

In the case of this clone: The same CDR3 also results from other DNA sequences found in this sample. This chain connects TRBV6-5 to TRBJ2-1; D may be TRBD1 (5 bases). Deletions cut 4 bases from V and 4 bases from J, with 8 bases between. The length of the CDR3 is 13 residues. Germline lookup yields CDR1 MNHEY and CDR2 SVGAGI. CDR3 loop: CASSLDSYNEQFF. CDR3 sequence (DNA): TGTGCCAGCAGTTTAGACAGTTACAATGAGCAGTTCTTC.

The chain joins TRBV27 to TRBJ2-7, with D tentatively TRBD2 (6 bases). The CDR3 contains 14 residues. V dropped 4 bases and J dropped 1 base, with 11 bases sitting between them. CDR1 MNHEY and CDR2 SMNVEV come from the germline V gene (reference sequence). In DNA form, the CDR3 reads TGTGCCAGCAGTTCCCGGGACTTATCCTACGAGCAGTACTTC. Amino acid sequence: CASSSRDLSYEQYF.

This chain joins TRBV11-2 and TRBJ2-7; TRBD2 is a possible D gene (5 bases). Trimming removed 5 bases from V and 7 bases from J, with 15 bases in between. The V gene's germline CDR1 is SGHAT and CDR2 FQNNGV. This CDR3 has 13 residues. Here the CDR3 DNA reads TGTGCCAGCAGCGCGGACTGGTCGTGGGAGCAGTACTTC. This sequence encodes CASSADWSWEQYF. Filled out from reference TRBV11-2 and TRBJ2-7, the complete variable domain reads EAGVAQSPRYKIIEKRQSVAFWCNPISGHATLYWYQQILGQGPKLLIQFQNNGVVDDSQLPKDRFSAERLKGVDSTLKIQPAKLEDSAVYLCASSADWSWEQYFGPGTRLTVT.